The TCR beta chain described here comes from a study of T cell responses to AZD1222 COVID-19 vaccine. CDR1 SGDLS and CDR2 YYNGEE come from the germline V gene. The CDR3 is made up of 12 amino acids. V was cut by 1 base and J by 5 bases, with 4 bases left in between. Clones were sequenced by immunoSEQ multiplex PCR, and TCRdb holds only the in-frame ones, with some missing. The sample yields about 140,000 clones, 93% seen once. This TCR was recovered from an adult who had recovered from COVID-19. V gene TRBV9 combines with J gene TRBJ2-1; no clear D. Source: peripheral blood, taken after recovery from COVID-19. In DNA, the CDR3 is TGTGCCAGCAGCGTAAACCACAATGAGCAGTTCTTC. Translation gives CASSVNHNEQFF. Using reference TRBV9 and TRBJ2-1 for the parts outside the CDR3, the full variable domain is DSGVTQTPKHLITATGQRVTLRCSPRSGDLSVYWYQQSLDQGLQFLIQYYNGEERAKGNILERFSAQQFPDLHSELNLSSLELGDSALYFCASSVNHNEQFFGPGTRLTVL.